The TCR beta chain described here comes from a study of early T cells in non-severe SARS-CoV-2 infection. Each single cDNA molecule received a unique molecular identifier. Each CDR3 protein gets one entry after TCRdb re-called the 5' RACE reads with MiXCR. The sample shows fewer than 40,000 distinct CDR3 sequences, around 5.7% of them seen only once. Study results and caveats: Anti-spike CD8 specificities were favored by VDJdb matching, whose results missed private and CD4 specificities.

This clonotype was seen many times. Its target is not known. The CDR3 totals 15 residues. Germline CDR1 KGHDR, CDR2 SFDVKD. Trimming left V 3 bases short and J 5 bases short, with 13 bases between. Sequences were obtained from whole blood. This sequence joins TRBV24-1 and TRBJ2-1; TRBD2 might be the D (6 bases). The receptor was derived from an adult who was a healthcare worker with PCR-confirmed SARS-CoV-2 infection or an uninfected control (not recorded which). The CDR3 sequence: CATSDGVAENNEQFF. Written as DNA, the CDR3 is TGTGCCACCAGTGATGGGGTAGCGGAAAACAATGAGCAGTTCTTC.